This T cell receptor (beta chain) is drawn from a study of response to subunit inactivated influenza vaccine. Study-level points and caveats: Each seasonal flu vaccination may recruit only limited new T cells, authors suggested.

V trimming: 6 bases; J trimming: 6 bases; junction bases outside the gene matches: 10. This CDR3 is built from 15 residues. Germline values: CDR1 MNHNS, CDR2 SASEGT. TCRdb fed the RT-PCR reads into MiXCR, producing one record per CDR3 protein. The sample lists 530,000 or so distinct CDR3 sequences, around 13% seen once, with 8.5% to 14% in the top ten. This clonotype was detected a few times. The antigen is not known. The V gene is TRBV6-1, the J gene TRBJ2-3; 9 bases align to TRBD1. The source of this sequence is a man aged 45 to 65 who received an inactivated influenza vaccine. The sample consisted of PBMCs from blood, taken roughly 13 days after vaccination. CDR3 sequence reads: CASRPGQGVRDTQYF. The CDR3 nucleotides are TGTGCCAGCAGGCCGGGACAGGGAGTCAGGGATACGCAGTATTTT.